Reported below is one TCR beta chain. What it binds is not known. cDNA molecules, individually, were tagged with unique molecular identifiers. One entry per CDR3 protein results from TCRdb running MiXCR on the 5' RACE reads. The table has about 120,000 distinct CDR3 sequences, over 10% seen once. V was pared by 0 bases and J by 8 bases, with 3 bases of the junction left unmatched. CDR1 and CDR2 from the germline V gene are GTSNPN and SVGIG (reference sequence). This CDR3 contains 13 residues. The data originate from a study of early T cells in non-severe SARS-CoV-2 infection. Whole-study context: The study sequenced bulk RNA from unsorted whole blood, with chains unpaired. General study points: VDJdb matching favored anti-spike CD8 responses, missing private and CD4 specificities.

This clonotype was obtained from an adult who was a healthcare worker with PCR-confirmed SARS-CoV-2 infection or an uninfected control (not recorded which). The material was whole blood, obtained at baseline. The chain joins TRBV30 to TRBJ2-2; TRBD1 aligns across 7 bases. The CDR3, as DNA: TGTGCCTGGAGTGTACGGGACAGTGGGGAGCTGTTTTTT. Translated, it gives CAWSVRDSGELFF.